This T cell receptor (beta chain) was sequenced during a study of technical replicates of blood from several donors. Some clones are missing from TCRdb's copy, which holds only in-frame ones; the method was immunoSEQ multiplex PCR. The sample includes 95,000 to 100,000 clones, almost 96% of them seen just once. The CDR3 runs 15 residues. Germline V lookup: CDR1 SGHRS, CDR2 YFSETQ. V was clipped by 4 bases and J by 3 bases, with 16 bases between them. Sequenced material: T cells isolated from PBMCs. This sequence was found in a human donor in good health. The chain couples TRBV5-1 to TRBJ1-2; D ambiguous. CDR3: CASSPVLPGDYGYTF. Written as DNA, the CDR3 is TGCGCCAGCAGCCCGGTTTTGCCCGGTGACTATGGCTACACCTTC.